This T cell receptor beta chain was captured by sequencing in a study of cytomegalovirus exposure and HLA in healthy donors. General study findings and limits: Researchers left out some V segments, among them TRBV6-2 and TRBV6-3, as indistinguishable.

Comment on this clone: Its antigen is undetermined.

Primers: 60 Vbeta forward and 13 Jbeta reverse. Using immunoSEQ multiplex PCR, the repertoire was profiled, and TCRdb retains in-frame clones only, with some absent. The table lists approximately 110,000 clones, about four fifths of them singletons, with under 1.5% in the top ten. Germline V gene lookup returns CDR1 MDHEN and CDR2 SYDVKM. V shed 10 bases and J 2 bases; nucleotides not matched to a gene: 10. The CDR3 covers 16 residues. Sample: PBMCs. The chain recombines TRBV28 with TRBJ2-2; 10 bases align to TRBD1. This receptor was taken from a man between 40 and 49 years old in good health and CMV-seronegative. The DNA of the CDR3 is TGTGCCACCTCAGGGGGGGACAGGGGAAACACCGGGGAGCTGTTTTTT. It encodes CATSGGDRGNTGELFF.